Below, 3 T cell receptor beta chains from the same sample are listed, as sequenced in a study of cytomegalovirus exposure and HLA in healthy donors. The study ran its PCR with 60 Vbeta and 13 Jbeta primers. Method: immunoSEQ multiplex PCR; TCRdb's copy keeps in-frame clones and lacks some. The sample consists of about 100,000 clones, over 75% of them appearing once. Sequencing was performed on PBMCs. Source of these receptors: a man aged 30 to 45 in good health and CMV-seronegative.

This clone was seen a few times. The gene calls are TRBV6-1 and TRBJ2-3; maybe TRBD2 (5 bases). This CDR3 contains 14 residues. V was clipped by 8 bases and J by 0 bases, with 12 bases between them. Germline loops: CDR1 MNHNS, CDR2 SASEGT. DNA for the CDR3: TGTGCCAGCGGGGTTAGCGAGAGCACAGATACGCAGTATTTT. It specifies CASGVSESTDTQYF.

The chain recombines TRBV7-9 with TRBJ2-7; D may be TRBD2 (6 bases). V was clipped by 1 base and J by 5 bases, with 12 bases between them. CDR1 is SEHNR, CDR2 FQNEAQ, per germline (reference sequence). The CDR3 sequence is 14 residues long. CDR3 in DNA: TGTGCCAGCAGCTTAGGTTCTAGCGTCCACGAGCAGTACTTC. It specifies CASSLGSSVHEQYF. Filled out from reference TRBV7-9 and TRBJ2-7, the complete variable domain reads DTGVSQNPRHKITKRGQNVTFRCDPISEHNRLYWYRQTLGQGPEFLTYFQNEAQLEKSRLLSDRFSAERPKGSFSTLEIQRTEQGDSAMYLCASSLGSSVHEQYFGPGTRLTVT.

This chain connects TRBV27 to TRBJ1-2; D gene uncertain. From germline, CDR1 is MNHEY and CDR2 SMNVEV (reference sequence). The V end lost 4 bases, the J end lost 3 bases, and 12 bases lay between the germline ends. The CDR3 runs 14 residues. The CDR3 DNA reads TGTGCCAGCAGTTACCGAGGAGTGGACTATGGCTACACCTTC. This encodes CASSYRGVDYGYTF.